This TCR beta chain was profiled in a study of identical twins (dated by TCRdb to about 2016). For the study in its entirety: The study deep-sequenced TCR alpha and beta repertoires from monozygotic twins, unrelated adults of various ages and cord blood to test whether fetal clonotypes persist. To rule out contamination, the twin experiments were replicated at different times with different library preparation protocols.

The trim is 6 bases for V and 0 bases for J, with a gap of 12 bases between the germline ends. There are 15 amino acids in the CDR3, from cysteine to phenylalanine inclusive. The only DNA kept is the CDR3, 45 bases in frame from the first base. CDR1 and CDR2 were assigned from the germline V gene (reference sequence) as LNHDA and SQIVND. This clonotype turned up a few times. Its target antigen remains unknown. The sample holds no much larger clone one base away, and base qualities are not on file. Overall study results and their limits: Fewer insertions were carried by abundant cord blood beta clonotypes, a similar but weaker trend appeared in young adult naive repertoires, and no such trend appeared in memory repertoires. Compared with coincidental sharing between unrelated individuals, out-of-frame TCR alpha sequences shared between twins had an excess of sequences with low generation probability. Conclusions relied on cross-sectional statistical analysis, since the same donors could not be followed over many years. The excess sharing between twins in beta out-of-frame sequences was weaker because fewer shared sequences reduced the signal-to-noise ratio. In monozygotic twins, recombination models systematically underestimated out-of-frame TCR alpha sharing, but the models matched the sharing seen between unrelated individuals. Zero-insertion analyses could be partly confounded by invariant T cells such as MAIT and iNKT, though diverse VJ usage argued against such confounding for most clonotypes.

The receptor library was made with 5' RACE. Reads for this sample came from an Illumina HiSeq 2000. A universal primer binding site was added through template switching, and the final cDNA carried a unique molecular identifier so that TCR cDNA molecules could be counted accurately. First-strand cDNA for TCR alpha and beta chains was synthesized from specific primers in the conserved constant-segment region. Each cDNA library was double barcoded, with a SMART-Mk sample barcode plus Illumina barcodes, to control for contamination. TruSeq adapter sequences, together with Illumina sample barcodes, were added in two successive PCR steps. TCR alpha and beta cDNA libraries were sequenced on the Illumina HiSeq platform with custom primers. The authors' pipeline ran thus. MiGEC processed the raw reads to extract unique molecular identifiers, while MiXCR was used to determine the CDR3 positions. For each individual, recombination models were inferred using an EM algorithm with the repgenHMM and IGoR tools. The analysis of shared clonotypes was done with the tcR package in R, with sharing normalized by the product of cloneset sizes. To study raw recombination without the effects of thymic and clonal selection, out-of-frame nonproductive sequences were analyzed. TCRdb trimmed the raw reads at Q25, called clones with MiXCR and kept productive beta chains. CDR3 protein duplicates are merged, each entry listing the most common genes and DNA. These V and J calls rely on TCRdb rather than the paper's analysis. The sample table records 400,000 or so distinct CDR3 sequences; about 10% of these occur just once. Of the sample, roughly 9% is held by the ten largest clones.

Every donor in the study was a healthy Caucasian. The study also sequenced three unrelated non-twin adults: a male aged 18 to 30, a male aged 50 to 59 and a female aged 50 to 59. Using Miltenyi CD45RO+ enrichment and human naive T-cell isolation kits, memory (CD45RO+) and naive T cells were isolated from PBMC. Sequencing was performed on naive T cells sorted from blood. In the paper's terms, the cell subset or site label means: cells isolated with a human naive T-cell isolation kit. Recombination connected TRBV19 to TRBJ1-5; the D gene cannot be named for sure. This TCR was recovered from a woman aged 45-65 years in good health. CDR3 sequence: CASRETEYSNQPQHF. In nucleotides, the sequence is TGTGCCAGTAGGGAAACAGAATATAGCAATCAGCCCCAGCATTTT. The reference TRBV19 and TRBJ1-5 proteins fill in what lies around the CDR3, so the full variable domain reads DGGITQSPKYLFRKEGQNVTLSCEQNLNHDAMYWYRQDPGQGLRLIYYSQIVNDFQKGDIAEGYSVSREKKESFPLTVTSAQKNPTAFYLCASRETEYSNQPQHFGDGTRLSIL.